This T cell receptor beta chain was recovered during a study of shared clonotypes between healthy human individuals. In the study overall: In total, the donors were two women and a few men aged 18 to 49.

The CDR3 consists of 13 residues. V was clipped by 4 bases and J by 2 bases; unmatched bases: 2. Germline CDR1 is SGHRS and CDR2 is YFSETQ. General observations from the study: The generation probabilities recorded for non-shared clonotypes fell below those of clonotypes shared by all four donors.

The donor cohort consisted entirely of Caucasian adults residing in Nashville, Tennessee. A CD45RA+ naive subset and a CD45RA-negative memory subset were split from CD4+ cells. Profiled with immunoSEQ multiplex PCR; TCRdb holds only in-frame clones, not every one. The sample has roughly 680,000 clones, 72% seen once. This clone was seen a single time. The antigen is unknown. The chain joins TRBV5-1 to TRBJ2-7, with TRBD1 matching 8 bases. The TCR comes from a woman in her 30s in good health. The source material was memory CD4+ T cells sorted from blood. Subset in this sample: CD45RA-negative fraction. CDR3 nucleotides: TGCGCCAGCAGCGAACAGGGGGCCTACGAGCAGTACTTC. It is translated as CASSEQGAYEQYF.